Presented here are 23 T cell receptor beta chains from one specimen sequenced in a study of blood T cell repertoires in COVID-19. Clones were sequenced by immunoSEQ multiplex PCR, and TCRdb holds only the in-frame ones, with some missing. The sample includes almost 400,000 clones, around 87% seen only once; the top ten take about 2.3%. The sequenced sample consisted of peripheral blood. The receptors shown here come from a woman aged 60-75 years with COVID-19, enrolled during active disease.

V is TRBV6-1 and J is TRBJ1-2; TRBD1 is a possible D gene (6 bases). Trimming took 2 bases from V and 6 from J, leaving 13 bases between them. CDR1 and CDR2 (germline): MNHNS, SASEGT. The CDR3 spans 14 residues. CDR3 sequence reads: CASSERGGRDGYTF. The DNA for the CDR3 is TGTGCCAGCAGTGAAAGGGGGGGGCGGGATGGCTACACCTTC.

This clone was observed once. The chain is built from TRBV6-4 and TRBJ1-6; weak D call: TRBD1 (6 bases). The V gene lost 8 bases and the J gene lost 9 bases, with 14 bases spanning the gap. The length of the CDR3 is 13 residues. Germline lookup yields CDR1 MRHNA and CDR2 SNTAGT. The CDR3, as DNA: TGTGCCAGCCAACAGGGAGTTGCTTCACCCCTCCACTTT. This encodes CASQQGVASPLHF.

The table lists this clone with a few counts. The CDR3 loop reads CASSLGTGRAEAFF. The CDR3 nucleotides read TGCGCCAGCAGCTTAGGGACAGGGAGGGCTGAAGCTTTCTTT. The chain couples TRBV5-1 to TRBJ1-1; 9 nucleotides match TRBD1. Germline values: CDR1 SGHRS, CDR2 YFSETQ. Trimming took 2 bases from V and 6 from J; bases not matched to a gene: 5. The CDR3 has 14 residues.

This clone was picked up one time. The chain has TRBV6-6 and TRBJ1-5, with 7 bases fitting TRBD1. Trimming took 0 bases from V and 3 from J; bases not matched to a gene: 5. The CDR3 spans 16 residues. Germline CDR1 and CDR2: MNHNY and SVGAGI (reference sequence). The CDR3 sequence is CASSYSTGQVNQPQHF. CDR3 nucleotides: TGTGCCAGCAGTTACTCTACCGGACAGGTCAATCAGCCCCAGCATTTT.

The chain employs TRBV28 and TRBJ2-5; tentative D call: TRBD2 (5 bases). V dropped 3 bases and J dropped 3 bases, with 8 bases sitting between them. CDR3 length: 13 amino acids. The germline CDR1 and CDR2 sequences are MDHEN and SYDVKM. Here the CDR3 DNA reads TGTGCCAGCAGTTTTGCCGGGGAAGAGACCCAGTACTTC. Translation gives CASSFAGEETQYF.

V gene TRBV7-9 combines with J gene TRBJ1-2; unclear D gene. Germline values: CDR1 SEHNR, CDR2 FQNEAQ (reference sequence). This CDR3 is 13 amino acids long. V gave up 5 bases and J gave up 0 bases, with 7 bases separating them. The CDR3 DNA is TGTGCCAGCAGCCCGACTTCTAACTATGGCTACACCTTC. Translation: CASSPTSNYGYTF.

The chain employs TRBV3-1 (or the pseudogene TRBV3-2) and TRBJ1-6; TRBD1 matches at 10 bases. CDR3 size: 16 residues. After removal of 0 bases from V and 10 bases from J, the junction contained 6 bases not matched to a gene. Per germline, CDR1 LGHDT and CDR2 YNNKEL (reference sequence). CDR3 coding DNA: TGTGCCAGCAGCCAAGATGACAGGGGGCGATTATCACCCCTCCACTTT. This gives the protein CASSQDDRGRLSPLHF.

The CDR3 protein is CASSLVQGLAEAFF. CDR3 coding DNA: TGTGCCAGCAGCTTAGTTCAGGGGTTGGCTGAAGCTTTCTTT. The chain couples TRBV7-2 to TRBJ1-1; a possible D gene is TRBD1 (6 bases). The CDR3 loop spans 14 amino acids. Per the germline V gene, CDR1 is SGHTA and CDR2 is FQGNSA. With 1 base removed from V and 6 bases from J, the gap between germline ends came to 12 bases.

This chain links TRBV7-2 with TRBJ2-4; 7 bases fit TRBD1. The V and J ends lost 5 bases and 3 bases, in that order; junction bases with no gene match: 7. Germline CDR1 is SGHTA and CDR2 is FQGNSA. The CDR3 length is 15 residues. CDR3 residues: CASSPRDRNKNIQYF. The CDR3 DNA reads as TGTGCCAGCAGCCCACGGGACAGAAACAAAAACATTCAGTACTTC.

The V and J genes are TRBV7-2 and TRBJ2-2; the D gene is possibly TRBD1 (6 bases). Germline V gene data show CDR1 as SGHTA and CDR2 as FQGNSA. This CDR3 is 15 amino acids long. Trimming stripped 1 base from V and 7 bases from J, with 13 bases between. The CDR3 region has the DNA TGTGCCAGCAGCTTAGAGGGACAAGGGGGCGGGGAGCTGTTTTTT. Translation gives CASSLEGQGGGELFF.

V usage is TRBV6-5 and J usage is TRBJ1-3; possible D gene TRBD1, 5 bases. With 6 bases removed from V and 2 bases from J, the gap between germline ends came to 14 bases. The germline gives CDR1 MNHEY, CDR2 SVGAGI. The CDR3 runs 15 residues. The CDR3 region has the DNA TGTGCCAGCAGGCCACTTGGGGGGACTGGAAACACCATATATTTT. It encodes CASRPLGGTGNTIYF.

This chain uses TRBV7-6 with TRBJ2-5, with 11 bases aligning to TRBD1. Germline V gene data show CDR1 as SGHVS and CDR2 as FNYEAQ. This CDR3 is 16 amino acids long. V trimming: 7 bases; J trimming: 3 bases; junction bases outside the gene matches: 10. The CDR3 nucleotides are TGTGCCAGCATCACTCACCGGGACAGGGGGAAAGAGACCCAGTACTTC. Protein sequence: CASITHRDRGKETQYF.

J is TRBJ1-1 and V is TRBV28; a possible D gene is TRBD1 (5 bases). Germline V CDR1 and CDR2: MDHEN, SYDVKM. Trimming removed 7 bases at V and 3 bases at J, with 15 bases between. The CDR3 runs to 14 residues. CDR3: CASTIRVGDTEAFF. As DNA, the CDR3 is TGTGCCAGCACCATCAGGGTAGGTGACACTGAAGCTTTCTTT.

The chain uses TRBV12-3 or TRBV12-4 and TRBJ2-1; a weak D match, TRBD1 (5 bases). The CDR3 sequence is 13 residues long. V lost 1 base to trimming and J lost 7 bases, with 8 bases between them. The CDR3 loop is CASSLGQGNEQFF. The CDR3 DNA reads TGTGCCAGCAGTTTAGGGCAGGGTAATGAGCAGTTCTTC.

Here the CDR3 DNA reads TGTGCCAGCAGTTTAGGACTAGCGGGGGGGCGGGCCTTCTACAATGAGCAGTTCTTC. Its translation is CASSLGLAGGRAFYNEQFF. This sequence joins TRBV28 and TRBJ2-1, with TRBD2 identical over 15 bases. Germline V CDR1 and CDR2: MDHEN, SYDVKM. With V trimmed by 2 bases and J by 3 bases, 8 bases remained unmatched. The CDR3 is 19 residues long.

The CDR3 bases are TGTGCCAGTAGCGACAGGACCTACGAGCAGTACTTC. This translates into CASSDRTYEQYF. V and J are TRBV19 and TRBJ2-7; tentatively, D is TRBD1 (6 bases). V lost 6 bases to trimming and J lost 2 bases, with 8 bases between them. The CDR3 is 12 residues long. Germline loops: CDR1 LNHDA, CDR2 SQIVND (reference sequence).

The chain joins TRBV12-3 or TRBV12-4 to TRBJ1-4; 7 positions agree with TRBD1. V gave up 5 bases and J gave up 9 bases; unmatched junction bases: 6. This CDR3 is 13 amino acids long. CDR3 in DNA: TGTGCCAGCAGTCCGACGACAGGGAAAAAACTGTTTTTT. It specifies CASSPTTGKKLFF.

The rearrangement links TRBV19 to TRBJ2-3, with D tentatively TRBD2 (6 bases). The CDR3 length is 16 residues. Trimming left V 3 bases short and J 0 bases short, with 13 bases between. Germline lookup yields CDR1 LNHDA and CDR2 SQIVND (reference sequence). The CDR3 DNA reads TGTGCCAGTAGTATCGGCGGAGGGGTTAGCACAGATACGCAGTATTTT. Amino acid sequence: CASSIGGGVSTDTQYF. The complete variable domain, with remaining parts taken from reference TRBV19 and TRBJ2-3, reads DGGITQSPKYLFRKEGQNVTLSCEQNLNHDAMYWYRQDPGQGLRLIYYSQIVNDFQKGDIAEGYSVSREKKESFPLTVTSAQKNPTAFYLCASSIGGGVSTDTQYFGPGTRLTVL.

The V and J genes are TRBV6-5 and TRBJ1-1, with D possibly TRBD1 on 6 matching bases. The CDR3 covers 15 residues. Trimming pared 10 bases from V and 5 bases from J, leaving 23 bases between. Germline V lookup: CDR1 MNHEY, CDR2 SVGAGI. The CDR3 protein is CATRAPGVSVTEAFF. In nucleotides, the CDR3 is TGTGCCACCCGGGCGCCAGGGGTGTCCGTTACTGAAGCTTTCTTT.

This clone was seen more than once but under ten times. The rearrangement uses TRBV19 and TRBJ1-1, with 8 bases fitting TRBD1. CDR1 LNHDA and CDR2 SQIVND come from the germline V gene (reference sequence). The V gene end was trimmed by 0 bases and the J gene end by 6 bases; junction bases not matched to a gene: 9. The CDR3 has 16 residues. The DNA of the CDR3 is TGTGCCAGTAGTATAGATGCGACAGGGGAGAATCCTGAAGCTTTCTTT. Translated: CASSIDATGENPEAFF.

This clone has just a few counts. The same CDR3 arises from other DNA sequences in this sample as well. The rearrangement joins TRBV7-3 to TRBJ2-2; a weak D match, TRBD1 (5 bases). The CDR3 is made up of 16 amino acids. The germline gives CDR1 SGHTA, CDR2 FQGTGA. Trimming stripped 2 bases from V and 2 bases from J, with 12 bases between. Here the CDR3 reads CASSLLPGQNTGELFF. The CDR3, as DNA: TGTGCCAGCAGCTTACTTCCAGGACAAAACACCGGGGAGCTGTTTTTT.

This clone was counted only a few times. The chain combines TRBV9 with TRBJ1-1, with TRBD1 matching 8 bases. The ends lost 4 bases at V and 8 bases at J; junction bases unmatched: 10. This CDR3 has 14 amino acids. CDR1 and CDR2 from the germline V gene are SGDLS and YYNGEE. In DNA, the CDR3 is TGTGCCAGCAGCCAAGGCGGACAGGGACGAGAAGCTTTCTTT. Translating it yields CASSQGGQGREAFF.

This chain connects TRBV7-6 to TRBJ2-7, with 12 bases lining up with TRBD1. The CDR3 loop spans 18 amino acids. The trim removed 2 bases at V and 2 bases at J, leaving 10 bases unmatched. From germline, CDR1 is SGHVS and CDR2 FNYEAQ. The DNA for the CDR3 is TGTGCCAGCAGCTTAAGGGGACAGGGGGCCTCAGTCACCTACGAGCAGTACTTC. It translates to CASSLRGQGASVTYEQYF.